Only a few counts were recorded for the clone carrying this TCR beta chain. Its matching antigen is unknown. Sequence at one end of the junction differs from germline and may be a read error. These data originate in a study of T cells after yellow fever vaccination. Looked up from germline, CDR1 is LNHDA and CDR2 is SQIVND (reference sequence). The CDR3 length is 15 residues. Each CDR3 protein gets one entry after TCRdb re-called the 5' RACE reads with MiXCR. Of 250,000 to 350,000 distinct CDR3 sequences in the sample, 6.8% were seen once. Regarding the study as a whole: Subsequent booster samples again held most clones from primary vaccination (96% CD4, just under 90% CD8).

This TCR came from a man between 18 and 35 years old who received the YFV17D yellow fever vaccine. Source: PBMCs, taken 35 to 50 days after the first yellow fever vaccination. The rearrangement joins TRBV19 to TRBJ2-2; tentative D call: TRBD1 (5 bases). The CDR3 DNA reads as TGTGCCAGTAGTTTAGAGGCAGGGCGGTCCGGGGAGCTGTTTTTT. Its protein is CASSLEAGRSGELFF.